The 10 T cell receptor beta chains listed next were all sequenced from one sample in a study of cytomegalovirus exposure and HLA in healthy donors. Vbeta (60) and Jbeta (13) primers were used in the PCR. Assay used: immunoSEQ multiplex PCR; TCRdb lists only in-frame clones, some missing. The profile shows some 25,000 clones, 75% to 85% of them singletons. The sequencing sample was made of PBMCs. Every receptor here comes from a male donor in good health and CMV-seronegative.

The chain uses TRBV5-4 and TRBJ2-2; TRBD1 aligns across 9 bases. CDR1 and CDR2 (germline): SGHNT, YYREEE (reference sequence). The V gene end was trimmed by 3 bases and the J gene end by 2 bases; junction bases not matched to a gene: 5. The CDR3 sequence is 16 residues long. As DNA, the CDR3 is TGTGCCAGCAGCTCCGGACAGGGGCGAAACACCGGGGAGCTGTTTTTT. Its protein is CASSSGQGRNTGELFF.

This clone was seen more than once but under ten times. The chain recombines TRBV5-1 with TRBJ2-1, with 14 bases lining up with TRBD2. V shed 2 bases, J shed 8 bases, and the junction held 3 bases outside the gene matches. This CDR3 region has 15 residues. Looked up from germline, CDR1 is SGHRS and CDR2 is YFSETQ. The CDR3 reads CASSFGTSGSDEQFF. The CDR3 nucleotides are TGCGCCAGCAGCTTTGGGACTAGCGGGAGCGATGAGCAGTTCTTC.

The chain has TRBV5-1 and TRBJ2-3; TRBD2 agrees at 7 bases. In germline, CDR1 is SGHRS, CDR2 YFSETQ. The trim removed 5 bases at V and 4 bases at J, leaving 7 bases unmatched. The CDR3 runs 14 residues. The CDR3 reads CASRIGGGADTQYF. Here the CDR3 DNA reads TGCGCCAGCAGGATCGGTGGGGGGGCAGATACGCAGTATTTT.

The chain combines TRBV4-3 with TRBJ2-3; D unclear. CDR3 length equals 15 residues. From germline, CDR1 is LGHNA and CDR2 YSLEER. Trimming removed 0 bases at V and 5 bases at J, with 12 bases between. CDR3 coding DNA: TGCGCCAGCAGCCAAGATGAGCACCGGGTAGATACGCAGTATTTT. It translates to CASSQDEHRVDTQYF.

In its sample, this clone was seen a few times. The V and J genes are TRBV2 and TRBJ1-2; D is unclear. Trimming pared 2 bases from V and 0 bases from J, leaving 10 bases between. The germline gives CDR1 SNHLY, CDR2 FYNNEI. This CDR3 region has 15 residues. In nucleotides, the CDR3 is TGTGCCAGCAGTGAATTTCGCCTAGCTAACTATGGCTACACCTTC. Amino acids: CASSEFRLANYGYTF.

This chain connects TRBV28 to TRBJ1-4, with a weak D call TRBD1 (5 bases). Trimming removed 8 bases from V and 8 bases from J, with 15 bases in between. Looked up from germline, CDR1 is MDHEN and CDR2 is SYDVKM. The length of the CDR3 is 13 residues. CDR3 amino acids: CASGANRREKLFF. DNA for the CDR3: TGTGCCAGCGGGGCCAACCGGCGGGAAAAACTGTTTTTT.

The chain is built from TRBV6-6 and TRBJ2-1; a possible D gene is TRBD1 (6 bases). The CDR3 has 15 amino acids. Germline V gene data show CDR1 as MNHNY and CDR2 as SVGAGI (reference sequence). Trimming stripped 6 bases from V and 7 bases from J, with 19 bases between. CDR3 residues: CASRDAGVVGNEQFF. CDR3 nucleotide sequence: TGTGCCAGCAGAGACGCAGGGGTGGTTGGGAATGAGCAGTTCTTC.

In nucleotides, the CDR3 is TGTGCCAGCAGTTTTCAAGGGGGCGAAGGGTGGACTGAAGCTTTCTTT. This sequence encodes CASSFQGGEGWTEAFF. The chain carries TRBV6-5 and TRBJ1-1, with TRBD1 identical over 7 bases. With 4 bases clipped from V and 5 bases from J, the junction kept 13 bases outside the gene matches. This CDR3 is 16 amino acids long. Germline V gene sequence: CDR1 MNHEY, CDR2 SVGAGI.

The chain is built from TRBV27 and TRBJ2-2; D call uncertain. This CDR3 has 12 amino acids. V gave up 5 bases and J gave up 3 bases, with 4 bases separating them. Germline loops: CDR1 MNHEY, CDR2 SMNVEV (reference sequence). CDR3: CASSPYTGELFF. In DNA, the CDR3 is TGTGCCAGCAGTCCGTACACCGGGGAGCTGTTTTTT.

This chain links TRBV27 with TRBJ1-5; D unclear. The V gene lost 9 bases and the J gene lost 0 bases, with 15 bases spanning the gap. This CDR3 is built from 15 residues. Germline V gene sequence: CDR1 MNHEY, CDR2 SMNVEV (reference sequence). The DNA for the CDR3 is TGTGCCAGTCGCCCCTCCGGGAGTAGCAATCAGCCCCAGCATTTT. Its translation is CASRPSGSSNQPQHF.